A single T cell receptor (beta chain) is shown here with its context. Its antigen remains unknown. Via MiXCR, TCRdb re-called the 5' RACE reads, giving one row per CDR3 protein. The data show fewer than 250,000 distinct CDR3 sequences, 7% seen once. Germline CDR1 is LNHNV and CDR2 is YYDKDF (reference sequence). Trimming stripped 0 bases from V and 4 bases from J, with 11 bases between. The CDR3 is 15 residues long. This sample stems from a study of identical twins. Findings and caveats of the study: Monozygotic twins shared more out-of-frame TCR alpha than recombination models predicted. Alpha sequences that were out-of-frame and twin-shared showed an excess of low generation probability. A partial confounding effect on zero-insertion analyses could come from invariant MAIT and iNKT cells.

Separately, the same data were catalogued under a study of yellow fever vaccine responses in identical twins.

The origin of this receptor is a woman younger than 30 in good health. Material for sequencing was memory (CD45RO+) T cells sorted from blood. This chain links TRBV15 with TRBJ2-3; D ambiguous. The CDR3 nucleotides are TGTGCCACCAGCAGAGATCGAATAGCCCCAGATACGCAGTATTTT. Its translation is CATSRDRIAPDTQYF.